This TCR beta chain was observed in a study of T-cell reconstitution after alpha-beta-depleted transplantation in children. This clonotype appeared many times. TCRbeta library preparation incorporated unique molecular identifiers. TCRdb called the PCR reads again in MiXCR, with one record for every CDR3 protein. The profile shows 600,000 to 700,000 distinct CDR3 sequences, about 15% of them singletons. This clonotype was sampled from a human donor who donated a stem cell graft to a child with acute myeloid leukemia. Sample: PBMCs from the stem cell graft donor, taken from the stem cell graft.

CDR3 protein: CASSYVGYEQYF. CDR3 bases: TGTGCCAGCAGTTACGTCGGCTACGAGCAGTACTTC. The rearrangement joins TRBV6-2 or TRBV6-3 to TRBJ2-7; no definite D call. The CDR3 has 12 residues. V lost 2 bases to trimming and J lost 3 bases, with 5 bases between them. Germline V lookup: CDR1 MNHEY, CDR2 SVGEGT.